A single TCR beta chain is shown here with its context. Antigen specificity is unknown. This CDR3 comprises 14 residues. CDR1 SQVTM and CDR2 ANQGSEA come from the germline V gene. V lost 4 bases to trimming and J lost 8 bases; unmatched junction nucleotides: 8. Measured with immunoSEQ multiplex PCR; TCRdb has only the in-frame clones, and not every one. There are more than 40,000 clones in the sample; approximately 67% occur only once, and around 25% lies in the top ten. Chemo-refractory metastatic non-small-cell lung cancer patients received focal radiation with ipilimumab CTLA-4 blockade. These data come from a study of radiotherapy plus CTLA-4 blockade in lung cancer. Study background: Among enrolled patients, 15% to 20% responded and roughly 30% achieved disease control. Study-wide points: Tumor-derived TCR clones expanded in blood after radiotherapy plus ipilimumab. The authors reported that early blood T cell clone dynamics, with interferon-beta, best predicted response.

Sequenced material: peripheral blood, taken from a patient treated with radiotherapy plus ipilimumab. This TCR was recovered from a human donor with non-small cell lung cancer who had a partial response to radiotherapy plus ipilimumab. The V gene is TRBV29-1, the J gene TRBJ2-4; 10 bases are shared with TRBD1. CDR3 sequence reads: CSVARDRGLDIQYF. The CDR3 region has the DNA TGCAGCGTTGCCCGGGACAGGGGCCTAGACATTCAGTACTTC.